This T cell receptor (beta chain) was recovered during a study of blood T cell repertoires in COVID-19. Study context: The origin of the acute and convalescent COVID-19 samples was the United States, Italy and Spain. T cells, B-cell-depleted T cells, or PBMCs provided the cDNA or gDNA that served as material.

Sequencing used immunoSEQ multiplex PCR; TCRdb keeps in-frame clones, though not all of them. Altogether 130,000 to 150,000 clones are present, 87% being singletons, with the ten largest covering 0.9% to 0.95%. Trimming cost V 4 bases and J 5 bases, with 9 bases left between them. The CDR3 is made up of 12 amino acids. Germline V CDR1 and CDR2: SGDLS, YYNGEE. V is TRBV9 and J is TRBJ1-2, with TRBD1 as a possible D gene (5 bases). The clonotype was recovered from a woman aged 45 to 65 with acute or convalescent COVID-19. Material: peripheral blood. CDR3 sequence reads: CASSLQGYGYTF. DNA of the CDR3: TGTGCCAGCAGCTTGCAGGGATATGGCTACACCTTC.